The clone carrying this TCR beta chain turned up a few times. What it recognizes is unknown. V was pared by 4 bases and J by 0 bases, with 12 bases between. The CDR3 spans 15 residues. Germline V gives CDR1 SGHTA, CDR2 FQGNSA. The record originates from a study of CD8 T cells in ankylosing spondylitis. Study-wide results and limits: According to the report, clones linked to the disease were significantly enriched in matched synovial fluid samples taken from ankylosing spondylitis patients. Some motif variants were previously reported in reactive arthritis synovial fluid and blood. Ankylosing spondylitis blood appeared to carry a characteristic TCR beta motif of roughly eight highly homologous variants.

Quantitative 5'-RACE with molecular barcodes generated TCR beta libraries. From the 5' RACE reads, TCRdb called clonotypes with MiXCR, one entry per CDR3 protein. Among 250,000 to 350,000 distinct CDR3 sequences listed, around 7.6% were seen once. The chain carries TRBV7-2 and TRBJ2-5; D is unresolved. The sample was blood, either unsorted or a sorted T cell fraction (not recorded which). This clonotype was obtained from a male donor with ankylosing spondylitis. CDR3 bases: TGTGCCAGCAGCTGGTCACGTAGGTACCAAGAGACCCAGTACTTC. Protein sequence: CASSWSRRYQETQYF.